This T cell receptor beta chain was obtained from a study of radiotherapy plus CTLA-4 blockade in lung cancer. Trimming left V 3 bases short and J 0 bases short, with 6 bases between. The CDR3 totals 14 residues. Germline V CDR1 and CDR2: ENHRY, SYGVKD. The protocol was immunoSEQ multiplex PCR, while the TCRdb copy is restricted to in-frame clones and leaves out a portion. The data hold tens of thousands of clones, with about 79% observed a single time. Source: peripheral blood, taken from a patient treated with radiotherapy plus ipilimumab. V and J are TRBV10-3 and TRBJ2-1; TRBD2 might be the D (5 bases). The sequence was obtained from a human donor with non-small cell lung cancer whose response to radiotherapy plus ipilimumab could not be evaluated. Some clones in this sample may be carry-over from other donors' samples. The CDR3 loop reads CAISDGGSYNEQFF. Here the CDR3 DNA reads TGTGCCATCAGTGACGGAGGCTCCTACAATGAGCAGTTCTTC.